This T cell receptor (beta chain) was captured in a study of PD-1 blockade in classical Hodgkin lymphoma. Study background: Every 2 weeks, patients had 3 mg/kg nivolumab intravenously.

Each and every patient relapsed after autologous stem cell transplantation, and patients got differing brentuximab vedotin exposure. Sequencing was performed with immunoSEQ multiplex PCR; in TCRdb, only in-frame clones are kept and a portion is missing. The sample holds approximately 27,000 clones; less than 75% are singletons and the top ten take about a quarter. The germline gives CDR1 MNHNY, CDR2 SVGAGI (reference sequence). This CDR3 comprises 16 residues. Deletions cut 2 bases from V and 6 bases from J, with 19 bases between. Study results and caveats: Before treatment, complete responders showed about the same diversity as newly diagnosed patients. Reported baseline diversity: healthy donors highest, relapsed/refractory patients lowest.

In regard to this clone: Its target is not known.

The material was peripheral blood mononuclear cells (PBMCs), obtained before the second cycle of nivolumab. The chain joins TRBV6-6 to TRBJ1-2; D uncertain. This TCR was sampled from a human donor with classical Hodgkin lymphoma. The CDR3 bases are TGTGCCAGCAGTTACGGACCTGATCGGGCTCAGGATGGCTACACCTTC. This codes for CASSYGPDRAQDGYTF.